This TCR beta chain was found in a study of T cell responses to AZD1222 COVID-19 vaccine. Looked up from germline, CDR1 is MRHNA and CDR2 is SNTAGT. This CDR3 is built from 13 residues. Trimming shortened V by 0 bases and J by 5 bases, and 5 bases separated the two germline ends. Repertoires were generated with immunoSEQ multiplex PCR, while TCRdb's copy carries only in-frame clones and drops some. Altogether about 100,000 clones are present, about 89% being singletons, with the ten largest covering 10% to 13%. For this clone: What it recognizes is unknown.

Study-wide points: Increased Spike-specific TCR breadth and depth were observed after two AZD1222 doses.

This sample comprised peripheral blood, obtained 28 days after the second AZD1222 dose. The receptor comes from an adult who received the AZD1222 COVID-19 vaccine. The chain is built from TRBV6-4 and TRBJ2-1; D gene ambiguous. The CDR3 sequence: CASSDSTNNEQFF. CDR3 nucleotides: TGTGCCAGCAGTGACTCGACAAACAATGAGCAGTTCTTC.